This is a list of T cell receptor beta chains from one sample in a study of control samples from healthy donors and cancer patients. The data were produced by immunoSEQ multiplex PCR, yet TCRdb's version contains in-frame clones alone and is incomplete. The repertoire has about 170,000 clones, around 92% of them found once; the top ten carry over 1.2%. Sequencing input: blood. These TCRs come from a young woman in good health. Each CDR3 is given with its conserved first and last residue. Each record gives: V gene, clone size, J gene, D gene, CDR3 protein, CDR3 DNA. D genes are given only for firm matches. Some rows have no size entry. The others give once, few or many, or a class for an expanded clone.

TRBV28	.	TRBJ1-1	TRBD1	CASRKDRVTEAFF	TGTGCCAGCAGAAAGGACAGGGTCACTGAAGCTTTCTTT
TRBV28	.	TRBJ1-5	TRBD1	CASSETGIQPQHF	TGTGCCAGCAGTGAGACAGGGATCCAGCCCCAGCATTTT
TRBV7-9	.	TRBJ2-7	.	CASSLGGAGHEQYF	TGTGCCAGCAGCTTAGGTGGGGCCGGCCACGAGCAGTACTTC
TRBV3-1/TRBV3-2	.	TRBJ2-3	TRBD2	CASSQDGTRLGDTQYF	TGTGCCAGCAGCCAAGACGGGACTAGGTTGGGAGATACGCAGTATTTT
TRBV27	.	TRBJ1-1	.	CASSSGRGNTEAFF	TGTGCCAGCAGTTCCGGCAGGGGGAACACTGAAGCTTTCTTT
TRBV7-9	.	TRBJ1-5	.	CASSQDGNQPQHF	TGTGCCAGCAGCCAGGACGGGAATCAGCCCCAGCATTTT
TRBV4-1	.	TRBJ1-4	TRBD1	CASSQYRTGVGEKLFF	TGCGCCAGCAGCCAATATCGGACAGGGGTCGGGGAAAAACTGTTTTTT
TRBV4-1	.	TRBJ1-5	TRBD1	CASSQQGASNQPQHF	TGCGCCAGCAGCCAACAGGGGGCTAGCAATCAGCCCCAGCATTTT
TRBV3-1/TRBV3-2	.	TRBJ1-5	.	CASSINGDQPQHF	TGTGCCAGCAGCATCAACGGGGATCAGCCCCAGCATTTT
TRBV20-1	.	TRBJ1-5	TRBD1	CSASGTGNQPQHF	TGCAGTGCTAGTGGGACAGGCAATCAGCCCCAGCATTTT
TRBV18	.	TRBJ2-1	TRBD2	CASSPTSGRAGEQFF	TGTGCCAGCTCACCTACTAGCGGGAGGGCCGGTGAGCAGTTCTTC
TRBV6-2/TRBV6-3	.	TRBJ2-1	.	CASSYSVSGLNNEQFF	TGTGCCAGCAGTTACTCGGTTAGCGGACTAAACAATGAGCAGTTCTTC
TRBV27	.	TRBJ2-7	.	CASSKAVDYEQYF	TGTGCCAGCAGCAAGGCGGTGGACTACGAGCAGTACTTC
TRBV6-6	.	TRBJ1-3	.	CASSYSGGSGNTIYF	TGTGCCAGCAGTTACTCGGGGGGCTCTGGAAACACCATATATTTT
TRBV6-6	.	TRBJ1-6	.	CASATDGSSYNSPLHF	TGTGCCAGCGCTACCGACGGGAGCTCCTATAATTCACCCCTCCACTTT
TRBV6-2/TRBV6-3	.	TRBJ2-6	.	CASSTVSGANVLTF	TGTGCCAGCAGTACAGTCTCTGGGGCCAACGTCCTGACTTTC
TRBV5-6	.	TRBJ2-5	TRBD2	CASRRLADQETQYF	TGTGCCAGCAGACGTCTAGCGGACCAAGAGACCCAGTACTTC
TRBV6-5	once	TRBJ2-4	.	CASSYWDLAKNIQYF	TGTGCCAGCAGTTACTGGGACCTAGCCAAAAACATTCAGTACTTC
TRBV2	once	TRBJ1-6	.	CASKPTVSSYNSPLHF	TGTGCCAGCAAACCGACGGTTAGCTCCTATAATTCACCCCTCCACTTT
TRBV7-2	.	TRBJ2-1	TRBD2	CASSLGGGTSGSEQFF	TGTGCCAGCAGCTTAGGAGGAGGGACTAGCGGGAGTGAGCAGTTCTTC
TRBV18	.	TRBJ2-5	TRBD1	CASSTPGQGRETQYF	TGTGCCAGCTCAACACCGGGACAGGGGCGGGAGACCCAGTACTTC
TRBV7-8	.	TRBJ1-1	.	CASSFQGNTEAFF	TGTGCCAGCAGCTTTCAGGGGAACACTGAAGCTTTCTTT
TRBV2	.	TRBJ2-4	.	CASSVQTLAKNIQYF	TGTGCCAGCAGTGTCCAGACCCTAGCCAAAAACATTCAGTACTTC
TRBV11-2	.	TRBJ2-7	.	CASSFPSNYEQYF	TGTGCCAGCAGCTTCCCCAGCAACTACGAGCAGTACTTC
TRBV12-3/TRBV12-4	once	TRBJ2-7	.	CASSSLYEQYF	TGTGCCAGCAGTTCCCTTTACGAGCAGTACTTC
TRBV28	.	TRBJ2-7	TRBD1	CASSPSGTGGYEQYF	TGTGCCAGCAGTCCGTCCGGGACAGGGGGCTACGAGCAGTACTTC
TRBV6-6	.	TRBJ1-2	.	CASSYGGGYTF	TGTGCCAGCAGTTACGGGGGAGGCTACACCTTC
TRBV29-1	.	TRBJ2-7	TRBD1	CSVEGTGGEQYF	TGCAGCGTTGAAGGTACAGGGGGCGAGCAGTACTTC
TRBV30	.	TRBJ2-6	.	CAWSGGAGANVLTF	TGTGCCTGGAGTGGGGGCGCCGGGGCCAACGTCCTGACTTTC
TRBV6-2/TRBV6-3	.	TRBJ2-6	.	CASSTGGSGANVLTF	TGTGCCAGCAGTACGGGCGGGTCTGGGGCCAACGTCCTGACTTTC